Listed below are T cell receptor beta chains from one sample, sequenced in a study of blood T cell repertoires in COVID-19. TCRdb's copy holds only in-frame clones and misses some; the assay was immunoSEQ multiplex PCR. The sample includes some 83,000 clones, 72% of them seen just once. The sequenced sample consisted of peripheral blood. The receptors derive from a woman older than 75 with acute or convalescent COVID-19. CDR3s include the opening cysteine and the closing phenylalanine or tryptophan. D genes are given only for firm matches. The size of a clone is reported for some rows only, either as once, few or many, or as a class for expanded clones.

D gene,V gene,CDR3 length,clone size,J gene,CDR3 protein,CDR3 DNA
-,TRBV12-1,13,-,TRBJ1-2,CASKPLPNYGYTF,TGTGCCAGCAAGCCCCTGCCTAACTATGGCTACACCTTC
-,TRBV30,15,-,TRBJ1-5,CALRLAGGVNQPQHF,TGTGCATTAAGACTGGCGGGGGGCGTAAATCAGCCCCAGCATTTT
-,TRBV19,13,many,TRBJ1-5,CASSMRINQPQHF,TGTGCCAGTAGTATGCGGATCAATCAGCCCCAGCATTTT
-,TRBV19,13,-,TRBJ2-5,CASNHRGQETQYF,TGTGCCAGTAACCATCGGGGGCAAGAGACCCAGTACTTC
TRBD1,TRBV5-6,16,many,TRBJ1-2,CASSLVTGGRGYGYTF,TGTGCCAGCAGCTTGGTAACAGGGGGGAGAGGCTATGGCTACACCTTC
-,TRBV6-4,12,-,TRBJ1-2,CASSDNRGGYTF,TGTGCCAGCAGTGACAATAGGGGTGGCTACACCTTC
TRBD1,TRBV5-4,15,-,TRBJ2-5,CASSLGRTGQETQYF,TGTGCCAGCAGTTTGGGTCGGACAGGGCAAGAGACCCAGTACTTC
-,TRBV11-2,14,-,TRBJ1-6,CASSLLQGNSPLHF,TGTGCCAGCAGCTTACTTCAGGGTAATTCACCCCTCCACTTT
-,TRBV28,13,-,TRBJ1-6,CASSLTRSTPLHF,TGTGCCAGCAGTTTAACGCGGTCTACACCCCTCCACTTT
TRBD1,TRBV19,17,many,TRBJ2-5,CASSLFSGTGKDETQYF,TGTGCCAGTAGTCTTTTCTCCGGGACAGGGAAGGACGAGACCCAGTACTTC
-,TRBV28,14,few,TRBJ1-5,CASSFHASYQPQHF,TGTGCCAGCAGTTTCCACGCGAGTTATCAGCCCCAGCATTTT
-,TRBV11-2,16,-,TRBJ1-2,CASRDSGGDLFNGYTF,TGTGCCAGCAGAGATAGCGGGGGGGACCTATTTAATGGCTACACCTTC
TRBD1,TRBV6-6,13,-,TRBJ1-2,CASSYRTGYGYTF,TGTGCCAGCAGTTACAGGACAGGATATGGCTACACCTTC
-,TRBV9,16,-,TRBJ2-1,CASSPLEGGAYNEQFF,TGTGCCAGCAGCCCACTCGAGGGGGGGGCGTACAATGAGCAGTTCTTC
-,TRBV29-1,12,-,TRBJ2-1,CSVLSSYNEQFF,TGCAGCGTTCTCAGCTCCTACAATGAGCAGTTCTTC
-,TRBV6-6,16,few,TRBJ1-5,CASMVYQGSTRQPQHF,TGTGCCAGCATGGTTTACCAGGGGAGTACCCGTCAGCCCCAGCATTTT
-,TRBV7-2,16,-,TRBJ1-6,CASRGIRGLNNSPLHF,TGTGCCAGCAGGGGAATTCGGGGTCTTAATAATTCACCCCTCCACTTT
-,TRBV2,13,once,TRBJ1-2,CASSAVLGGGYTF,TGTGCCAGCAGTGCGGTGCTGGGAGGAGGCTACACCTTC
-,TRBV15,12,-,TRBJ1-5,CATSRGFRSQHF,TGTGCCACCAGCAGAGGATTCCGGTCCCAGCATTTT
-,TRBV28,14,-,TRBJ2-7,CASRDSNPPYEQYF,TGTGCCAGCCGGGACTCCAACCCTCCCTACGAGCAGTACTTC
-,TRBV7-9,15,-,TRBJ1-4,CASSLGTLYSEKLFF,TGTGCCAGCAGCTTAGGTACTCTTTACAGTGAAAAACTGTTTTTT
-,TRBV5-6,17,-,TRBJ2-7,CASSTISRDWSTYEQYF,TGTGCCAGCAGCACCATCTCCCGGGACTGGTCGACGTACGAGCAGTACTTC
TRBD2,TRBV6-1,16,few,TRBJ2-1,CASSEALAGENNEQFF,TGTGCCAGCAGTGAAGCGCTAGCGGGGGAGAACAATGAGCAGTTCTTC
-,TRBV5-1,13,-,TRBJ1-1,CASSSRHYTEAFF,TGCGCCAGCAGCTCCCGACACTACACTGAAGCTTTCTTT
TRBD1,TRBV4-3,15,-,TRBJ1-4,CASSQETGGNEKLFF,TGCGCCAGCAGCCAAGAGACAGGGGGGAATGAAAAACTGTTTTTT
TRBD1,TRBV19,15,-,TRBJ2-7,CASSTQNRGSYEQYF,TGTGCCAGTAGTACCCAAAACAGGGGCTCCTACGAGCAGTACTTC
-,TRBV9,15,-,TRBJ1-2,CASSVALQGSYGYTF,TGTGCCAGCAGCGTAGCTCTACAGGGCTCCTATGGCTACACCTTC
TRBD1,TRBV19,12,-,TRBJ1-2,CASAGDRDGYTF,TGTGCCAGCGCGGGGGACAGGGATGGCTACACCTTC
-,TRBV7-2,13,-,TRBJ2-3,CASSLDRGDTQYF,TGTGCCAGCAGCTTAGATCGGGGAGATACGCAGTATTTT
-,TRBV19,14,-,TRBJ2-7,CASSIRRGDYEQYF,TGTGCCAGTAGTATTAGGAGGGGAGACTACGAGCAGTACTTC
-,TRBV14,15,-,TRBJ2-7,CASSQSRLSSYEQYF,TGTGCCAGCAGCCAATCTAGGCTAAGCTCCTACGAGCAGTACTTC
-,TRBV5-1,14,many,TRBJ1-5,CASSPGAVGQPQHF,TGCGCCAGCAGCCCGGGTGCGGTGGGTCAGCCCCAGCATTTT
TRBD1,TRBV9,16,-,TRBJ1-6,CASSPGGSSYNSPLHF,TGTGCCAGCAGCCCAGGGGGGAGCTCCTATAATTCACCCCTCCACTTT
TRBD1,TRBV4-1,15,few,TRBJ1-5,CASSLRQGAGQPQHF,TGCGCCAGCAGCCTCCGACAGGGGGCAGGCCAGCCCCAGCATTTT
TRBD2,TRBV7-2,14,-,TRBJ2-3,CASTDLGRADTQYF,TGTGCCAGCACCGATCTCGGGAGGGCAGATACGCAGTATTTT
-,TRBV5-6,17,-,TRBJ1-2,CASSLDLGAHRGYGYTF,TGTGCCAGCAGCTTGGATTTGGGGGCGCATCGGGGCTATGGCTACACCTTC
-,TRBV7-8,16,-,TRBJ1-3,CASSSTVVLSGNTIYF,TGTGCCAGCAGCTCGACAGTCGTCCTCTCTGGAAACACCATATATTTT
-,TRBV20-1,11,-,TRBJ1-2,CSAQGSYGYTF,TGCAGTGCGCAGGGTAGCTATGGCTACACCTTC
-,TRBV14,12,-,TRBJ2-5,CASSPGPNTKYF,TGTGCCAGCAGCCCCGGCCCCAACACTAAGTACTTC
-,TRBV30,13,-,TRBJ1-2,CAWSVYSGGGYTF,TGTGCCTGGAGTGTATACAGCGGGGGCGGCTACACCTTC
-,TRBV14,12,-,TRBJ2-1,CASRGGNNEQFF,TGTGCCAGCAGGGGGGGTAACAATGAGCAGTTCTTC
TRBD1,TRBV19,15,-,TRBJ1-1,CASSITGVDNTEAFF,TGTGCCAGTAGTATCACAGGGGTCGACAACACTGAAGCTTTCTTT
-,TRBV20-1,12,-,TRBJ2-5,CSASQQGETQYF,TGCAGTGCTAGTCAACAGGGCGAGACCCAGTACTTC
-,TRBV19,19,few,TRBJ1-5,CASSIGWGQTLASNQPQHF,TGTGCCAGTAGTATAGGGTGGGGGCAAACCCTAGCAAGCAATCAGCCCCAGCATTTT
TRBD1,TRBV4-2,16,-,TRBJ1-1,CASSQDARQGNTEAFF,TGTGCCAGCAGCCAAGATGCGAGACAGGGGAATACTGAAGCTTTCTTT